The 5 T cell receptor beta chains given below trace back to one sample, sequenced in a study of blood T cell repertoires in COVID-19. The data were produced by immunoSEQ multiplex PCR, yet TCRdb's version contains in-frame clones alone and is incomplete. This table holds 250,000 to 300,000 clones, 83% found once. The sample comprised peripheral blood. These receptors originate from an elderly man with acute or convalescent COVID-19.

The chain is built from TRBV4-1 and TRBJ2-1; D may be TRBD1 (5 bases). Germline V gene data show CDR1 as MGHRA and CDR2 as YSYEKL. Trimming left V 4 bases short and J 2 bases short, with 15 bases between. The CDR3 has 16 amino acids. The CDR3: CASSPSLQGTYNEQFF. CDR3 DNA sequence: TGCGCCAGCAGCCCCTCGCTCCAGGGAACCTACAATGAGCAGTTCTTC.

The chain carries TRBV28 and TRBJ1-5; perhaps TRBD1 as D (5 bases). Looked up from germline, CDR1 is MDHEN and CDR2 is SYDVKM. CDR3 length equals 14 residues. Trimming left V 3 bases short and J 7 bases short, with 13 bases between. CDR3 coding DNA: TGTGCCAGCAGTTTTTCAGGGAATGGCCAGCCCCAGCATTTT. Translated, it gives CASSFSGNGQPQHF.

This chain uses TRBV28 with TRBJ1-2; 7 nucleotides match TRBD1. With 4 bases clipped from V and 7 bases from J, the junction kept 0 bases outside the gene matches. Germline V gene lookup returns CDR1 MDHEN and CDR2 SYDVKM. This CDR3 has 11 residues. CDR3 DNA: TGTGCCAGCAGTTACAGGGGTGGCTACACCTTC. This encodes CASSYRGGYTF.

V usage is TRBV10-3 and J usage is TRBJ1-1; 7 bases line up with TRBD1. The CDR3 totals 13 residues. Germline CDR1 ENHRY, CDR2 SYGVKD. V shed 11 bases, J shed 7 bases, and the junction held 13 bases outside the gene matches. Here the CDR3 reads CAARGTGVGEAFF. The CDR3, as DNA: TGTGCCGCCAGGGGGACCGGGGTGGGTGAAGCTTTCTTT.

The CDR3 sequence is CASSPGTGGSGEQFF. The CDR3 DNA reads as TGTGCCAGTAGTCCAGGGACAGGAGGGTCCGGTGAGCAGTTCTTC. The V call is TRBV19, the J call TRBJ2-1, with 8 bases matching TRBD1. This CDR3 comprises 15 residues. The trim removed 5 bases at V and 9 bases at J, leaving 12 bases unmatched. The germline CDR1 and CDR2 sequences are LNHDA and SQIVND (reference sequence).